This TCR beta chain was sequenced in a study of shared clonotypes between healthy human individuals. CD45RO-negative cells were positively selected for CCR7, leaving out terminally differentiated effector memory CD45RA+ cells. Trimming removed 11 bases from V and 5 bases from J; junction bases left unmatched: 1. This CDR3 is built from 11 residues. CDR1 and CDR2 (germline): MNHNY, SVGAGI (reference sequence). This clone showed up just a few times. Here immunoSEQ multiplex PCR was the method, and the copy in TCRdb shows in-frame clones only, minus some. The sample includes around 2,000,000 clones, about 93% of them seen just once.

The V and J genes are TRBV6-6 and TRBJ1-1; 11 positions agree with TRBD1. The source is a man between 18 and 29 years old in good health. Some clones in this sample may be carry-over from other donors' samples. The sequencing input was naive CD8+ T cells from PBMCs. CDR3 nucleotide sequence: TGTGCCGGGACAGGGGGGACTGAAGCTTTCTTT. Amino acid sequence: CAGTGGTEAFF.